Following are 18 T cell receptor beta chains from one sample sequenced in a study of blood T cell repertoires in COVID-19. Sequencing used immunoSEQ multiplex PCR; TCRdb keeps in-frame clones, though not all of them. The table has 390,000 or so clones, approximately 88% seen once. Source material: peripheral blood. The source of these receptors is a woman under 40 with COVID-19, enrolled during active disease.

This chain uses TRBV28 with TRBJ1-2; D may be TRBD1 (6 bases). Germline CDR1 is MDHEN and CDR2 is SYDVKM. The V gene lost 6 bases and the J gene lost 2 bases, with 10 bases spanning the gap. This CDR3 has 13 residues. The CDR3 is CASSQGQNYGYTF. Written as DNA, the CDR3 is TGTGCCAGCAGCCAAGGACAGAACTATGGCTACACCTTC.

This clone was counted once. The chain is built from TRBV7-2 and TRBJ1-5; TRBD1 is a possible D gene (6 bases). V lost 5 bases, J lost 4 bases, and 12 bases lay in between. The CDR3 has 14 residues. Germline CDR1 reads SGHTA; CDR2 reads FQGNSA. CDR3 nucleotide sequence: TGTGCCAGCAGCATGGACAGTTTTAATCAGCCCCAGCATTTT. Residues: CASSMDSFNQPQHF.

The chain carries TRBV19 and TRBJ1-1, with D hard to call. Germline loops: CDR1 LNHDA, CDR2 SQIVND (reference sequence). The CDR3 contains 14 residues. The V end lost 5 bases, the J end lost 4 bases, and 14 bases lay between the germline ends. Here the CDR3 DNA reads TGTGCCAGTAGTTCCGGTCCCACGAGCACTGAAGCTTTCTTT. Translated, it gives CASSSGPTSTEAFF.

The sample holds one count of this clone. CDR3 DNA: TGTGCCAGCAGCCCCGGGACAGGGTTTGGAAAACTGTTTTTT. Encoded protein: CASSPGTGFGKLFF. The V gene is TRBV11-3, the J gene TRBJ1-4, with 9 bases matching TRBD1. V lost 5 bases and J lost 10; bases outside the gene matches: 8. CDR1 SGHNT and CDR2 YENEEA come from the germline V gene. CDR3 length equals 14 residues.

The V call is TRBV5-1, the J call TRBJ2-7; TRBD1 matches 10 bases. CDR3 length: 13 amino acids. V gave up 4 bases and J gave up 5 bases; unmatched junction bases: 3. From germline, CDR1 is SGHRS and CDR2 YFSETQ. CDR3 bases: TGCGCCAGCAGCAAGGGACAGGGGAACGAGCAGTACTTC. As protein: CASSKGQGNEQYF.

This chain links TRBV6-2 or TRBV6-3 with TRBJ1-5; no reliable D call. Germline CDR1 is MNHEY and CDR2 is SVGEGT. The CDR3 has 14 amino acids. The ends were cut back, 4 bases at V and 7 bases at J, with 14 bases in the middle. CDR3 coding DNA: TGTGCCAGCAGTTTCGGTAGGGAGGGCCAGCCCCAGCATTTT. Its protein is CASSFGREGQPQHF.

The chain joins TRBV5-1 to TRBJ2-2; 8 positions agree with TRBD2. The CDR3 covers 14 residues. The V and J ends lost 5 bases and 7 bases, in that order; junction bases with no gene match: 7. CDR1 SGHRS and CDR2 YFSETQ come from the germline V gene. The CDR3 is CASRINGRVGELFF. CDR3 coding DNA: TGCGCCAGCAGAATCAACGGGAGGGTCGGGGAGCTGTTTTTT.

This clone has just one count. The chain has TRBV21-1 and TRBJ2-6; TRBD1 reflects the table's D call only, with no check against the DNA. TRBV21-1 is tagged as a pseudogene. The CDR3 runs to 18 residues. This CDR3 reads CASSRTQYRISGANVLTF. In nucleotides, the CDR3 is TGTGCCAGCAGCAGAACTCAATACAGGATCTCTGGGGCCAACGTCCTGACTTTC.

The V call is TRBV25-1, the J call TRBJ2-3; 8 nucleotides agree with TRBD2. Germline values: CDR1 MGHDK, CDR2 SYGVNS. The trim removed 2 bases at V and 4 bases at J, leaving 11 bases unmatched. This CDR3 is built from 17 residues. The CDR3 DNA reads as TGTGCCAGCAGTGAAGGGCGTAGCGGGGCCACCCCAGATACGCAGTATTTT. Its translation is CASSEGRSGATPDTQYF.

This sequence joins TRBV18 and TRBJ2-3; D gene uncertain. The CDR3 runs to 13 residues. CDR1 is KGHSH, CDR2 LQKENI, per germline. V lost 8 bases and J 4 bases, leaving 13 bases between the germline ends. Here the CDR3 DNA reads TGTGCCAGCGCCCCCCCCACAGCAGATACGCAGTATTTT. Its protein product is CASAPPTADTQYF.

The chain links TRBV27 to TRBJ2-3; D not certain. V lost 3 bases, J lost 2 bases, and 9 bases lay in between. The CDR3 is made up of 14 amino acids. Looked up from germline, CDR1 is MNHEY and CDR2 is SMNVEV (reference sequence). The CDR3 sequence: CASSFAATTDTQYF. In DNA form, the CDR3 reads TGTGCCAGCAGTTTCGCGGCTACCACAGATACGCAGTATTTT.

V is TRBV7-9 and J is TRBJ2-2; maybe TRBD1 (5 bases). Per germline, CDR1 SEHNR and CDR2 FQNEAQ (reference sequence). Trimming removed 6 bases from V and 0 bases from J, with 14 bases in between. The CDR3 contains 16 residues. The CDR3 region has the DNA TGTGCCAGCAGTAAAACAGGTGCCGCGAACACCGGGGAGCTGTTTTTT. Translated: CASSKTGAANTGELFF.

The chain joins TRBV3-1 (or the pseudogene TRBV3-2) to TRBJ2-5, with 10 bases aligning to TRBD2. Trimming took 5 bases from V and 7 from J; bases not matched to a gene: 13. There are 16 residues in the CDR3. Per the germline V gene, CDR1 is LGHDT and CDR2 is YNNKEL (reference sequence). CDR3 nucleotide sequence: TGTGCCAGCAGCTTCCGAGCGGGGGGGTCCGGTGGGACCCAGTACTTC. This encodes CASSFRAGGSGGTQYF.

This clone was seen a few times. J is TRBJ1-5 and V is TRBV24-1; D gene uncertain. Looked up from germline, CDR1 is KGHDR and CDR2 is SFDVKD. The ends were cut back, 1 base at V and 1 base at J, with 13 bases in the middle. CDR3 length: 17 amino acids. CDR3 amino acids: CATSDFDIFRSNQPQHF. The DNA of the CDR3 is TGTGCCACCAGTGATTTCGACATATTTAGGAGCAATCAGCCCCAGCATTTT.

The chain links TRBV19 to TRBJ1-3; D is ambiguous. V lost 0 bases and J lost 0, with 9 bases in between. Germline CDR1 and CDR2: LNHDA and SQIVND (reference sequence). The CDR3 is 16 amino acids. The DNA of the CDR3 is TGTGCCAGTAGTATAGATCACGGTCTCTCTGGAAACACCATATATTTT. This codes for CASSIDHGLSGNTIYF. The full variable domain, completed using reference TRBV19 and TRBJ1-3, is DGGITQSPKYLFRKEGQNVTLSCEQNLNHDAMYWYRQDPGQGLRLIYYSQIVNDFQKGDIAEGYSVSREKKESFPLTVTSAQKNPTAFYLCASSIDHGLSGNTIYFGEGSWLTVV.

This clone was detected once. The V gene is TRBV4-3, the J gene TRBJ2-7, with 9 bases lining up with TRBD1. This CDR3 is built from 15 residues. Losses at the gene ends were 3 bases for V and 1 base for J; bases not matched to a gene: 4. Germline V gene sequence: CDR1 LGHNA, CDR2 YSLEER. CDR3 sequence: CASSQETGGSYEQYF. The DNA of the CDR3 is TGCGCCAGCAGCCAGGAGACAGGGGGGTCCTACGAGCAGTACTTC.

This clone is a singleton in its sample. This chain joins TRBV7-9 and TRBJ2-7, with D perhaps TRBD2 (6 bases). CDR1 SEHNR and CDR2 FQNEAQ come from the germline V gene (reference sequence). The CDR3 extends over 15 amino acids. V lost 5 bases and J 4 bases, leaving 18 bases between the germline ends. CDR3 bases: TGTGCCAGCAGCCCCTTCCGGGAGATTCGTTACGAGCAGTACTTC. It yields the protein CASSPFREIRYEQYF.

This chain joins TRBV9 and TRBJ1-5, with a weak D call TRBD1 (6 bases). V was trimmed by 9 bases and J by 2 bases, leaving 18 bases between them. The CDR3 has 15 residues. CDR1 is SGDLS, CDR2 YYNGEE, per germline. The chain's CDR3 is CANTQGGGGNQPQHF. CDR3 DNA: TGTGCCAACACACAGGGTGGGGGGGGCAATCAGCCCCAGCATTTT.